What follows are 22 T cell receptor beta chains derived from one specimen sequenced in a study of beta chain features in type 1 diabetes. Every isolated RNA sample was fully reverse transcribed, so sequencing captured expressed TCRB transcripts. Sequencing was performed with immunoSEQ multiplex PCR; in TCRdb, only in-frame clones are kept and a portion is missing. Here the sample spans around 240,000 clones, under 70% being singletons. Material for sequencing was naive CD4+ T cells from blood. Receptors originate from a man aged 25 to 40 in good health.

The CDR3 loop is CASTGGRGPYEQFF. In nucleotides, the CDR3 is TGTGCCAGCACCGGCGGGAGGGGGCCCTACGAGCAGTTCTTC. V gene TRBV2 combines with J gene TRBJ2-1, with 9 bases identical to TRBD2. Per the germline V gene, CDR1 is SNHLY and CDR2 is FYNNEI. CDR3 length equals 14 residues. Trimming cost V 7 bases and J 10 bases; bases outside gene matches: 11.

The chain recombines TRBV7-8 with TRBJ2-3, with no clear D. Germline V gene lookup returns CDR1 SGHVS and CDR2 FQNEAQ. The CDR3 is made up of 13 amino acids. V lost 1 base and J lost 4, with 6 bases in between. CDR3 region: CASSLGPADTQYF. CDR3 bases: TGTGCCAGCAGCTTAGGACCAGCAGATACGCAGTATTTT.

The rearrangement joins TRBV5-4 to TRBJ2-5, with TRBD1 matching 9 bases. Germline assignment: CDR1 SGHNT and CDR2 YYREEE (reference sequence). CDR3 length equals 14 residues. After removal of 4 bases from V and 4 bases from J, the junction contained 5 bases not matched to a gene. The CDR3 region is CASSTYRGPETQYF. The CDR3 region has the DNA TGTGCCAGCAGCACTTACAGGGGGCCAGAGACCCAGTACTTC.

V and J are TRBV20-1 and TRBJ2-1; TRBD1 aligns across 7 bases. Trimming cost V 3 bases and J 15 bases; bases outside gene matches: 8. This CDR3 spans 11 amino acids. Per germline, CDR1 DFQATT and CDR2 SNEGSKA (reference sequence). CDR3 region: CSASQGDVRFF. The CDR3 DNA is TGCAGTGCTAGTCAGGGGGACGTTCGGTTCTTC.

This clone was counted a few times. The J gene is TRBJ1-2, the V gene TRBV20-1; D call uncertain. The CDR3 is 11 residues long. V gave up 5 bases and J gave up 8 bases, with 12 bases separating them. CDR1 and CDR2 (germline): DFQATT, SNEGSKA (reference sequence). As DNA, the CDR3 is TGCAGTGCTCCCTCGGAGTTGGGCTACACCTTC. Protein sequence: CSAPSELGYTF.

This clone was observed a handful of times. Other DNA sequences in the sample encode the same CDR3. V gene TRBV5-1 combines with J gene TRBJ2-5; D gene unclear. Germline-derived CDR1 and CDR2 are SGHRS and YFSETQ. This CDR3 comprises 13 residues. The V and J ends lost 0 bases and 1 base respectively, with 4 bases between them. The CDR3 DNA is TGCGCCAGCAGCTTGGACAGCCAAGAGACCCAGTACTTC. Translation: CASSLDSQETQYF.

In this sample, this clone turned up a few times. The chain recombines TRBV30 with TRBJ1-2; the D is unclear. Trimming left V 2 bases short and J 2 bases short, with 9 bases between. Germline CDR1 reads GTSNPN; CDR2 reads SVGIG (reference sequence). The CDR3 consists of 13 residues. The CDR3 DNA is TGTGCCTGGAGTAATACAGCAAACTATGGCTACACCTTC. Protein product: CAWSNTANYGYTF.

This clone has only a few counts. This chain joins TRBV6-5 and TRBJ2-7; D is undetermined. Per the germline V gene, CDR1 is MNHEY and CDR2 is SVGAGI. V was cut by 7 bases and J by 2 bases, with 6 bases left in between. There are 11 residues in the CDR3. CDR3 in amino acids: CASNTAYEQYF. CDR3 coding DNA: TGTGCCAGCAATACCGCCTACGAGCAGTACTTC.

CDR3 nucleotides: TGTGCCAGCAGTTTGTGGACTAGCGGGCATCCGATCCAGTACTTC. Its protein product is CASSLWTSGHPIQYF. The chain couples TRBV28 to TRBJ2-7, with 11 bases lining up with TRBD2. Germline CDR1 MDHEN, CDR2 SYDVKM. CDR3 size: 15 residues. V shed 3 bases, J shed 10 bases, and the junction held 11 bases outside the gene matches.

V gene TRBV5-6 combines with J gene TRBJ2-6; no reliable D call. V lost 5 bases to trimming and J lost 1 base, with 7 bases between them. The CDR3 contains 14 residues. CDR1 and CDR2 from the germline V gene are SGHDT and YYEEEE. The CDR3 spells CASRRLSGANVLTF. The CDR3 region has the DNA TGTGCCAGCAGGCGTCTGTCTGGGGCCAACGTCCTGACTTTC. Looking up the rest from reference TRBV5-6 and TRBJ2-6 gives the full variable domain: DAGVTQSPTHLIKTRGQQVTLRCSPKSGHDTVSWYQQALGQGPQFIFQYYEEEERQRGNFPDRFSGHQFPNYSSELNVNALLLGDSALYLCASRRLSGANVLTFGAGSRLTVL.

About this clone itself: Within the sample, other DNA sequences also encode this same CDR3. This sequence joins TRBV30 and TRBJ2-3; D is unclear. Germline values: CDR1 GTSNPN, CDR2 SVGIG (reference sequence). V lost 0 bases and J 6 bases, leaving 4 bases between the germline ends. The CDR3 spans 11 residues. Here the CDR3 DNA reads TGTGCCTGGAGTGTACAGGATACGCAGTATTTT. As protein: CAWSVQDTQYF.

DNA of the CDR3: TGTGCCAGCAGCTTTAGCGGCTTTGCGTTCTTC. It specifies CASSFSGFAFF. The chain carries TRBV13 and TRBJ2-1; D is possibly TRBD2 (6 bases). This CDR3 region has 11 residues. Germline assignment: CDR1 PRHDT and CDR2 FYEKMQ (reference sequence). The V gene lost 3 bases and the J gene lost 15 bases, with 12 bases spanning the gap.

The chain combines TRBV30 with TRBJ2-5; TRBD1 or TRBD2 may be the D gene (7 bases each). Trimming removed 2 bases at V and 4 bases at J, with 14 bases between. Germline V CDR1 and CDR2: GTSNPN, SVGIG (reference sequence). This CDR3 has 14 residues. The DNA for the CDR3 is TGTGCCTGGAGTACCAGGGGGGGAGTAGAGACCCAGTACTTC. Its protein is CAWSTRGGVETQYF.

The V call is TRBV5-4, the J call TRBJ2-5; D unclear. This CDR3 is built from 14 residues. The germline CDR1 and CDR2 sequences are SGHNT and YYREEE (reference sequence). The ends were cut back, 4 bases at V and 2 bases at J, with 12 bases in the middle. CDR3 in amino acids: CASSPAQRQETQYF. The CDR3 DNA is TGTGCCAGCAGCCCTGCCCAACGGCAAGAGACCCAGTACTTC.

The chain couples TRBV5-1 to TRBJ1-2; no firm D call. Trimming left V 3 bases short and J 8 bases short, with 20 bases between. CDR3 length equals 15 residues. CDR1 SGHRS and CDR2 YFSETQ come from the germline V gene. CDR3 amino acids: CASSSLGRPGWGYTF. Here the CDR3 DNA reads TGCGCCAGCAGCTCCCTCGGGAGACCGGGTTGGGGCTACACCTTC. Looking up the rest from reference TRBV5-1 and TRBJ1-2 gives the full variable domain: KAGVTQTPRYLIKTRGQQVTLSCSPISGHRSVSWYQQTPGQGLQFLFEYFSETQRNKGNFPGRFSGRQFSNSRSEMNVSTLELGDSALYLCASSSLGRPGWGYTFGSGTRLTVV.

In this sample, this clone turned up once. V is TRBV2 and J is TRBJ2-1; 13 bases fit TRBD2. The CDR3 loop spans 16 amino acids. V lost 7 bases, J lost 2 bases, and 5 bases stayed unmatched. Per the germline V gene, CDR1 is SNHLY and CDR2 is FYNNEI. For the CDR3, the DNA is TGTGCCAGCATCCCGGGACTAGCGGGAACCTACAATGAGCAGTTCTTC. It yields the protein CASIPGLAGTYNEQFF.

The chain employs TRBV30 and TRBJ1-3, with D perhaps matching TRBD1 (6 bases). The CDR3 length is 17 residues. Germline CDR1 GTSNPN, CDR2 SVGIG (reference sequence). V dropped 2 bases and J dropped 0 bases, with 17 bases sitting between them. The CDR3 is CAWSPDRVSFSGNTIYF. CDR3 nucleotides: TGTGCCTGGAGTCCGGACAGAGTCTCCTTCTCTGGAAACACCATATATTTT.

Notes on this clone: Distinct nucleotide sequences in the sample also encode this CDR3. As DNA, the CDR3 is TGTGCCTGGAGTGTCGGGGACAATCAGCCCCAGCATTTT. Translation: CAWSVGDNQPQHF. V gene TRBV30 combines with J gene TRBJ1-5; D not resolved. There are 13 residues in the CDR3. Per germline, CDR1 GTSNPN and CDR2 SVGIG (reference sequence). Trimming took off 0 bases at V and 3 bases at J, with 6 bases between the two ends.

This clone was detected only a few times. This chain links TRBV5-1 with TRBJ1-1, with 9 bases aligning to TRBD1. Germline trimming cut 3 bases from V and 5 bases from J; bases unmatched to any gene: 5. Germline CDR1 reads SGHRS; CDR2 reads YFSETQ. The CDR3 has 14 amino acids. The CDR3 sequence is CASSSTGQGTEAFF. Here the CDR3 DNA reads TGCGCCAGCAGCTCGACCGGACAGGGGACTGAAGCTTTCTTT. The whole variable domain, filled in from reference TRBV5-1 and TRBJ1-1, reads KAGVTQTPRYLIKTRGQQVTLSCSPISGHRSVSWYQQTPGQGLQFLFEYFSETQRNKGNFPGRFSGRQFSNSRSEMNVSTLELGDSALYLCASSSTGQGTEAFFGQGTRLTVV.

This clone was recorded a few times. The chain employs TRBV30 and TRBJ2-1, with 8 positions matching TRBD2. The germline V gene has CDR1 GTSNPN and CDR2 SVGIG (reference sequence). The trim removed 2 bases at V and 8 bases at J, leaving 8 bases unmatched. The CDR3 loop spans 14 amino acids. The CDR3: CAWSNRGGADEQFF. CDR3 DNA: TGTGCCTGGAGTAACCGGGGGGGCGCCGATGAGCAGTTCTTC.

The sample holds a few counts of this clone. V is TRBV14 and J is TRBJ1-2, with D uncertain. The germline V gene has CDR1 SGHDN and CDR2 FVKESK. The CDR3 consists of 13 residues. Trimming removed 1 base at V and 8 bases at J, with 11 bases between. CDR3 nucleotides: TGTGCCAGCAGCCAAGTGGGATGGAGGGGCTACACCTTC. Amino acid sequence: CASSQVGWRGYTF.

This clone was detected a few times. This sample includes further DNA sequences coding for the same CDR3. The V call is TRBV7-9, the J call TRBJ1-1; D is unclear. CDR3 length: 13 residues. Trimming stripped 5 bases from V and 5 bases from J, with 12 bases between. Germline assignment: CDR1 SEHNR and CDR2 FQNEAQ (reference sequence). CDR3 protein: CASSLAGPTEAFF. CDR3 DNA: TGTGCCAGCAGCCTGGCTGGGCCGACTGAAGCTTTCTTT.